The 25 T cell receptor beta chains below were found in one sample sequenced in a study of CD8+CD57+ T cells in acquired aplastic anemia. Investigators profiled TCR beta VDJ and CDR3 from genomic DNA template. TCRdb recomputed calls from the reads with MiXCR, one row per CDR3 protein. This sample has 95,000 to 150,000 distinct CDR3 sequences, with under 60% found just once. Patients chosen for sequencing had CD8+CD57+ cells that had expanded, as shown by flow cytometry. The sequencing input was sorted CD4+, CD8+, or CD8+CD57+ T cells (not recorded which) from PBMCs. These receptors all come from a human donor with aplastic anemia.

The chain combines TRBV10-3 with TRBJ2-5; D is possibly TRBD2 (6 bases). The germline V gene encodes CDR1 ENHRY and CDR2 SYGVKD. The CDR3 length is 14 residues. Trimming pared 10 bases from V and 4 bases from J, leaving 19 bases between. DNA for the CDR3: TGTGCCACTTGGACGTCCACCGGGGGAGAGACCCAGTACTTC. Translating it yields CATWTSTGGETQYF.

The V gene is TRBV10-3, the J gene TRBJ2-2; no reliable D call. This CDR3 contains 13 residues. Germline V gene lookup returns CDR1 ENHRY and CDR2 SYGVKD. V dropped 3 bases and J dropped 1 base, with 3 bases sitting between them. The CDR3 sequence is CAISDRNTGELFF. In DNA, the CDR3 is TGTGCCATCAGTGACCGGAACACCGGGGAGCTGTTTTTT.

This chain connects TRBV24-1 to TRBJ2-3, with 11 bases fitting TRBD2. J gave up 1 base and V 4 bases, and 3 bases lay outside the gene matches. Germline V gene lookup returns CDR1 KGHDR and CDR2 SFDVKD. This CDR3 has 16 residues. CDR3 bases: TGTGCCACCAGTGACACGACTAGCGGGGGCACAGATACGCAGTATTTT. Translated: CATSDTTSGGTDTQYF.

This clonotype showed up many times. The chain links TRBV15 to TRBJ2-2; possible D gene TRBD2, 6 bases. Germline CDR1 is LNHNV and CDR2 is YYDKDF (reference sequence). Trimming removed 0 bases at V and 0 bases at J, with 14 bases between. The CDR3 spans 18 residues. The CDR3 sequence: CATSREGVIAANTGELFF. The CDR3 DNA reads as TGTGCCACCAGCAGAGAAGGCGTTATAGCGGCGAACACCGGGGAGCTGTTTTTT.

The rearrangement joins TRBV7-9 to TRBJ2-7; D is unclear. Trimming cost V 3 bases and J 3 bases, with 9 bases left between them. This CDR3 has 13 residues. Germline CDR1 and CDR2: SEHNR and FQNEAQ (reference sequence). Here the CDR3 reads CASSLEALYEQYF. As DNA, the CDR3 is TGTGCCAGCAGCTTGGAAGCCCTCTACGAGCAGTACTTC.

The chain employs TRBV29-1 and TRBJ2-1; 14 nucleotides agree with TRBD2. This CDR3 comprises 15 residues. CDR1 SQVTM and CDR2 ANQGSEA come from the germline V gene. Trimming removed 3 bases from V and 9 bases from J; junction bases left unmatched: 7. DNA for the CDR3: TGCAGCGTTGAGACTAGCGGGAGGGCAGTGAGTGAGCAGTTCTTC. It encodes CSVETSGRAVSEQFF.

On this clonotype: An end of the junction differs from the germline gene, which may be a read error. V gene TRBV11-2 combines with J gene TRBJ2-7, with 12 bases fitting TRBD2. In germline, CDR1 is SGHAT, CDR2 FQNNGV. This CDR3 region has 19 residues. Here the CDR3 DNA reads TGTGCCAACAGCCCCGAGACTAGCGGGAGCCTTCGTCTCTTCCCCGAGCAGTACTTC. Translating it yields CANSPETSGSLRLFPEQYF.

This clonotype is labeled as medium-sized (0.01 to 0.1%). V usage is TRBV9 and J usage is TRBJ1-1, with D maybe TRBD1 (5 bases). The CDR3 is 12 amino acids. CDR1 SGDLS and CDR2 YYNGEE come from the germline V gene. V lost 4 bases and J 5 bases, leaving 9 bases between the germline ends. Here the CDR3 reads CASSQRGTEAFF. CDR3 coding DNA: TGTGCCAGCAGCCAGAGGGGTACTGAAGCTTTCTTT.

This clonotype was recorded at least ten times. The chain carries TRBV5-1 and TRBJ2-7; the D is unclear. The germline gives CDR1 SGHRS, CDR2 YFSETQ. The CDR3 length is 16 residues. V was trimmed by 2 bases and J by 0 bases, leaving 15 bases between them. CDR3 DNA sequence: TGCGCCAGCAGCTTAGTTCCTGCTGAGAGCTCCTACGAGCAGTACTTC. Translated: CASSLVPAESSYEQYF.

This clonotype was seen many times. The rearrangement joins TRBV20-1 to TRBJ2-7, with 12 bases lining up with TRBD2. Per the germline V gene, CDR1 is DFQATT and CDR2 is SNEGSKA (reference sequence). This CDR3 contains 18 residues. J lost 2 bases, V lost 3 bases, and 14 bases had no gene match. CDR3 region: CSASPPPPRTSGTYEQYF. CDR3 DNA sequence: TGCAGTGCTAGCCCCCCCCCTCCCAGGACTAGCGGGACCTACGAGCAGTACTTC.

This clonotype was counted a few times. The gene calls are TRBV7-9 and TRBJ1-6; TRBD1 might be the D (5 bases). The CDR3 is made up of 15 amino acids. V was pared by 1 base and J by 8 bases, with 12 bases between. The germline V gene has CDR1 SEHNR and CDR2 FQNEAQ (reference sequence). This chain's CDR3 is CASSLGGIGDSPLHF. The CDR3 coding sequence is TGTGCCAGCAGCTTAGGGGGGATCGGGGATTCACCCCTCCACTTT.

This clonotype was recorded a few times. The chain carries TRBV7-8 and TRBJ1-2; TRBD1 might be the D (6 bases). The CDR3 totals 15 residues. The V end lost 2 bases, the J end lost 3 bases, and 13 bases lay between the germline ends. The germline V gene has CDR1 SGHVS and CDR2 FQNEAQ. The CDR3 DNA is TGTGCCAGCAGCTTAACGGGACAATACTACTATGGCTACACCTTC. Translated, it gives CASSLTGQYYYGYTF.

This chain links TRBV5-4 with TRBJ2-5; 12 bases fit TRBD2. Per germline, CDR1 SGHNT and CDR2 YYREEE (reference sequence). The V segment lost 0 bases and the J segment 1 base; nucleotides outside the gene matches: 4. The CDR3 contains 17 residues. The CDR3 DNA is TGTGCCAGCAGCTTGGGACTAGCGGGAGCCACCCAAGAGACCCAGTACTTC. This sequence encodes CASSLGLAGATQETQYF. The full variable domain, its missing parts supplied by reference TRBV5-4 and TRBJ2-5, is ETGVTQSPTHLIKTRGQQVTLRCSSQSGHNTVSWYQQALGQGPQFIFQYYREEENGRGNFPPRFSGLQFPNYSSELNVNALELDDSALYLCASSLGLAGATQETQYFGPGTRLLVL.

There are many counts of this clonotype. The chain couples TRBV7-8 to TRBJ2-7; D ambiguous. Trimming cost V 5 bases and J 2 bases, with 4 bases left between them. The germline V gene has CDR1 SGHVS and CDR2 FQNEAQ. This CDR3 has 11 amino acids. The CDR3 DNA reads as TGTGCCAGCAGCCATGCCTACGAGCAGTACTTC. Amino acids: CASSHAYEQYF.

The J gene is TRBJ2-6, the V gene TRBV2; TRBD2 might be the D (5 bases). The CDR3 totals 9 residues. Germline assignment: CDR1 SNHLY and CDR2 FYNNEI. V lost 6 bases, J lost 16 bases, and 7 bases lay in between. CDR3 in amino acids: CASREGLTF. CDR3 DNA: TGTGCCAGCAGAGAGGGACTGACTTTC.

This clonotype was recorded many times. The chain recombines TRBV9 with TRBJ2-7; tentatively, D is TRBD1 (6 bases). The CDR3 is 14 residues long. The germline V and J ends were trimmed by 4 bases and 0 bases, with 11 bases remaining between them. Per the germline V gene, CDR1 is SGDLS and CDR2 is YYNGEE. This CDR3 reads CASSTTGSSYEQYF. CDR3 nucleotides: TGTGCCAGCAGCACGACAGGAAGCTCCTACGAGCAGTACTTC.

The V call is TRBV2, the J call TRBJ1-2, with 7 bases aligning to TRBD1. V shed 6 bases and J 4 bases; nucleotides not matched to a gene: 5. This CDR3 is 13 amino acids long. Germline V gives CDR1 SNHLY, CDR2 FYNNEI. The chain's CDR3 is CASRGTDIYGYTF. Here the CDR3 DNA reads TGTGCCAGCAGAGGGACAGACATCTATGGCTACACCTTC.

This clonotype has only a few counts. The gene calls are TRBV4-1 and TRBJ2-4; TRBD1 matches at 9 bases. J lost 6 bases, V lost 1 base, and 4 bases had no gene match. Germline V lookup: CDR1 MGHRA, CDR2 YSYEKL. This CDR3 has 15 amino acids. CDR3 amino acids: CASSQGSGQGNIQYF. The CDR3 DNA is TGCGCCAGCAGCCAAGGCTCGGGACAGGGAAACATTCAGTACTTC.

This rearrangement joins TRBV7-2 to TRBJ2-7; 7 bases are shared with TRBD2. This CDR3 has 15 residues. CDR1 SGHTA and CDR2 FQGNSA come from the germline V gene. V lost 3 bases to trimming and J lost 3 bases; unmatched junction nucleotides: 8. DNA for the CDR3: TGTGCCAGCAGCTTGACAAGCGGGGATAACTACGAGCAGTACTTC. It yields the protein CASSLTSGDNYEQYF.

The chain couples TRBV20-1 to TRBJ2-7; D is unclear. In germline, CDR1 is DFQATT, CDR2 SNEGSKA (reference sequence). The CDR3 has 11 amino acids. Trimming shortened V by 8 bases and J by 0 bases, and 8 bases separated the two germline ends. The CDR3, as DNA: TGCAGTTACGACGTCTCCTACGAGCAGTACTTC. Protein: CSYDVSYEQYF.

This clonotype occurred a few times. The chain recombines TRBV7-8 with TRBJ1-4; 7 positions agree with TRBD1. V lost 5 bases to trimming and J lost 5 bases; unmatched junction nucleotides: 2. CDR1 is SGHVS, CDR2 FQNEAQ, per germline. The CDR3 covers 13 residues. CDR3 DNA: TGTGCCAGCAGCCTGGGACAGAATGAAAAACTGTTTTTT. Protein product: CASSLGQNEKLFF.

The V and J genes are TRBV10-1 and TRBJ1-2; D is undetermined. The V gene lost 7 bases and the J gene lost 8 bases, with 14 bases spanning the gap. The CDR3 is 12 amino acids. Germline CDR1 WNHNN, CDR2 SYGVQD (reference sequence). CDR3 sequence (DNA): TGCGCCAGCAAGAGACTAGCGCGGGGCTACACCTTC. It translates to CASKRLARGYTF.

The CDR3 here is CASSWARDSYEQYF. CDR3 DNA sequence: TGCGCCAGCAGCTGGGCGAGGGACAGCTACGAGCAGTACTTC. The chain joins TRBV4-1 to TRBJ2-7, with 7 bases fitting TRBD1. Germline values: CDR1 MGHRA, CDR2 YSYEKL. The ends lost 5 bases at V and 3 bases at J; junction bases unmatched: 7. This CDR3 contains 14 residues.

For this clonotype: A much larger clone differs by one base, so this may be a read error. The chain couples TRBV5-5 to TRBJ2-7, with 14 bases fitting TRBD2. Germline V gives CDR1 SGHKS, CDR2 YYEKEE (reference sequence). V lost 0 bases, J lost 3 bases, and 2 bases stayed unmatched. The CDR3 consists of 16 residues. CDR3 DNA sequence: TGTGCCAGCAGCTTGGGGACTAGCGGGGGGCTCTACGAGCAGTACTTC. Protein sequence: CASSLGTSGGLYEQYF. Together with reference TRBV5-5 and TRBJ2-7, the CDR3 gives the full variable domain: DAGVTQSPTHLIKTRGQQVTLRCSPISGHKSVSWYQQVLGQGPQFIFQYYEKEERGRGNFPDRFSARQFPNYSSELNVNALLLGDSALYLCASSLGTSGGLYEQYFGPGTRLTVT.

V gene TRBV14 combines with J gene TRBJ2-7; 10 bases match TRBD1. Germline V gene lookup returns CDR1 SGHDN and CDR2 FVKESK. The CDR3 spans 14 residues. The J segment lost 6 bases and the V segment lost 1 base, leaving 3 bases of the junction unmatched. CDR3 sequence reads: CASSQATGGLEQYF. DNA of the CDR3: TGTGCCAGCAGCCAAGCGACAGGGGGCCTCGAGCAGTACTTC.